Following are 21 T cell receptor beta chains from one sample sequenced in a study of CD8+CD57+ T cells in acquired aplastic anemia. Researchers used genomic DNA as the template to profile TCR beta VDJ and CDR3. TCRdb reprocessed the reads with MiXCR, giving one entry per CDR3 protein. This repertoire shows just over 400,000 distinct CDR3 sequences, about two thirds found once; its top ten account for 3% to 4.5%. The specimen sequenced was sorted CD4+, CD8+, or CD8+CD57+ T cells (not recorded which) from PBMCs. These TCRs come from a human donor in good health, serving as a control.

This sequence joins TRBV7-8 and TRBJ2-2; the D is unclear. The germline V gene has CDR1 SGHVS and CDR2 FQNEAQ. V gave up 4 bases and J gave up 16 bases, with 25 bases separating them. This CDR3 spans 15 amino acids. This CDR3 is CASSWHGRITTETFF. As DNA, the CDR3 is TGTGCCAGCAGCTGGCATGGACGGATCACCACCGAGACGTTTTTT.

A note on this clonotype: One end of the junction fails to match germline, which may point to a read error. The genes are TRBV5-1 and TRBJ2-3; D not certain. The CDR3 extends over 15 amino acids. Germline V gives CDR1 SGHRS, CDR2 YFSETQ. Written as DNA, the CDR3 is TGTGCCAGCAGCATAGAAGGAGAGCAAGCCGATACGCAGTATTTT. Protein product: CASSIEGEQADTQYF.

The chain recombines TRBV9 with TRBJ2-1; TRBD2 agrees at 10 bases. CDR3 length equals 16 residues. J lost 5 bases, V lost 7 bases, and 12 bases had no gene match. The V gene's germline CDR1 is SGDLS and CDR2 YYNGEE. The CDR3 protein is CASSPTGTSANNEQFF. DNA of the CDR3: TGTGCCAGCTCACCTACCGGGACTAGCGCGAACAATGAGCAGTTCTTC.

This chain links TRBV20-1 with TRBJ1-3, with D uncertain. CDR1 is DFQATT and CDR2 is SNEGSKA in the germline V gene (reference sequence). This CDR3 is built from 14 residues. V dropped 0 bases and J dropped 7 bases, with 13 bases sitting between them. The CDR3 region is CSARDGGNGNTIYF. The CDR3, as DNA: TGCAGTGCTAGAGACGGAGGGAATGGCAACACCATATATTTT.

This rearrangement joins TRBV20-1 to TRBJ1-6; D gene unclear. This CDR3 contains 16 residues. Trimming took off 4 bases at V and 7 bases at J, with 20 bases between the two ends. CDR1 and CDR2 (germline): DFQATT, SNEGSKA (reference sequence). The CDR3 nucleotides read TGCAGTGCTACCCCACCCGACACTGGAGAGAATTCACCCCTCCACTTT. Protein: CSATPPDTGENSPLHF.

Turning to this clonotype: At one end the junction does not follow the germline gene, possibly because of a read error. The V gene is TRBV11-2, the J gene TRBJ1-1, with TRBD1 matching 7 bases. From germline, CDR1 is SGHAT and CDR2 FQNNGV. CDR3 size: 12 residues. The CDR3 is CAVGTEAAEAFF. The CDR3 nucleotides are TGCGCCGTGGGGACAGAAGCCGCTGAAGCTTTCTTT.

The rearrangement uses TRBV6-1 and TRBJ1-6, with 7 bases fitting TRBD1. V was clipped by 5 bases and J by 10 bases; unmatched bases: 8. Per germline, CDR1 MNHNS and CDR2 SASEGT. The CDR3 contains 14 residues. CDR3 protein: CASSYRGEGSPLHF. CDR3 nucleotide sequence: TGTGCCAGCAGTTACAGGGGAGAAGGGTCACCCCTCCACTTT.

The chain has TRBV11-2 and TRBJ2-6; D unclear. The germline gives CDR1 SGHAT, CDR2 FQNNGV. The length of the CDR3 is 16 residues. Trimming pared 2 bases from V and 5 bases from J, leaving 13 bases between. The CDR3 DNA sequence: TGTGCCAGCAGCTTACGTAGCTCTGACAGGGCCAACGTCCTGACTTTC. It yields the protein CASSLRSSDRANVLTF.

V is TRBV9 and J is TRBJ1-2, with D possibly being TRBD1 (5 bases). The CDR3 extends over 17 amino acids. Between the trimmed V and J ends, which lost 7 bases and 4 bases, there was a span of 26 bases. Germline CDR1 and CDR2: SGDLS and YYNGEE. CDR3: CASSPGGTYGYTYGYTF. The CDR3 coding sequence is TGTGCCAGCTCCCCGGGCGGGACGTATGGCTACACCTATGGCTACACCTTC.

This clonotype has a count of ten or more. The CDR3 nucleotides are TGTGCCAGTAGTCTACGACTCGGGACGGGCACAGATACGCAGTATTTT. Amino acid sequence: CASSLRLGTGTDTQYF. J is TRBJ2-3 and V is TRBV19; D might be TRBD1 or TRBD2, each matching 5 bases. V was shortened by 5 bases and J by 1 base, with 16 bases between the two germline ends. Germline-derived CDR1 and CDR2 are LNHDA and SQIVND (reference sequence). This CDR3 contains 16 residues.

In regard to this clonotype: Because it lacks the conserved phenylalanine or tryptophan at the end, this CDR3 is likely a read error. The DNA is left out, because the CDR3 cannot be placed on it with certainty; the CDR3 is given as TCRdb lists it. The chain uses TRBV7-2 and TRBJ2-3; the DNA was not used to check the table's D call, TRBD1. The CDR3 has 13 residues if both end residues are counted. Per germline, CDR1 SGHTA and CDR2 FQGNSA. CDR3 amino acids: CASSLSTSSTSGQ.

Comments on this clonotype: An end of the junction does not agree with germline; a read error may underlie this. The chain links TRBV20-1 to TRBJ1-4; no reliable D call. The CDR3 consists of 8 residues. Germline-derived CDR1 and CDR2 are DFQATT and SNEGSKA (reference sequence). This CDR3 is CSARDLVF. CDR3 coding DNA: TGCAGTGCTAGAGATTTGGTTTTT.

This clonotype was counted many times. V is TRBV12-5 and J is TRBJ1-5, with a possible D match to TRBD1 (5 bases). The germline V gene encodes CDR1 LGHNT and CDR2 FRNRAP. V was shortened by 6 bases and J by 0 bases, with 12 bases between the two germline ends. The CDR3 contains 15 residues. The CDR3 nucleotides read TGTGCTAGTGGCCCAACAGGTATTAGCAATCAGCCCCAGCATTTT. It codes for CASGPTGISNQPQHF.

Only a few counts were recorded for this clonotype. The CDR3 nucleotides read TGTGCCAGTAGTATAGTCCCCCCCGGGACAGCCCAAATTTTCCCCGGGGAGCTGTTTTTT. It translates to CASSIVPPGTAQIFPGELFF. The chain carries TRBV19 and TRBJ2-2; 7 bases map to TRBD1. In germline, CDR1 is LNHDA, CDR2 SQIVND (reference sequence). This CDR3 region has 20 residues. V lost 1 base, J lost 6 bases, and 20 bases stayed unmatched.

In this sample, this clonotype turned up many times. The rearrangement joins TRBV5-1 to TRBJ1-4; no reliable D call. Between the trimmed V and J ends, which lost 1 base and 7 bases, there was a span of 5 bases. CDR1 and CDR2 from the germline V gene are SGHRS and YFSETQ. This CDR3 is 12 amino acids long. The CDR3 loop is CASSLSSEKLFF. CDR3 sequence (DNA): TGCGCCAGCAGCTTGTCAAGTGAAAAACTGTTTTTT.

The V and J genes are TRBV6-5 and TRBJ1-6; no reliable D call. Germline V gene data show CDR1 as MNHEY and CDR2 as SVGAGI. The V and J ends lost 4 bases and 4 bases respectively, with 5 bases between them. This CDR3 is 13 amino acids long. The CDR3 DNA reads TGTGCCAGCAGTTCCGGGTATAATTCACCCCTCCACTTT. Protein product: CASSSGYNSPLHF.

V and J are TRBV10-3 and TRBJ1-6; D is uncertain. Germline V lookup: CDR1 ENHRY, CDR2 SYGVKD. Trimming took 10 bases from V and 6 from J, leaving 16 bases between them. The CDR3 extends over 14 amino acids. This CDR3 is CATRVWEGNSPLHF. For the CDR3, the DNA is TGTGCCACCCGAGTTTGGGAAGGTAATTCACCCCTCCACTTT.

In this sample, this clonotype turned up a few times. The chain uses TRBV2 and TRBJ2-5; 12 bases line up with TRBD2. With V trimmed by 7 bases and J by 5 bases, 8 bases remained unmatched. The CDR3 extends over 15 amino acids. Germline V gene sequence: CDR1 SNHLY, CDR2 FYNNEI. CDR3 sequence reads: CASNILAGGQETQYF. Written as DNA, the CDR3 is TGTGCCAGCAACATTCTAGCGGGGGGGCAGGAGACCCAGTACTTC.

This chain links TRBV2 with TRBJ2-6, with 7 bases aligning to TRBD1. This CDR3 comprises 16 residues. Per the germline V gene, CDR1 is SNHLY and CDR2 is FYNNEI. J lost 6 bases, V lost 7 bases, and 12 bases had no gene match. The CDR3 here is CASNKGQLSLANVLTF. The CDR3 DNA is TGTGCCAGCAACAAGGGACAGCTCTCTCTGGCCAACGTCCTGACTTTC.

This clonotype was observed at least ten times. This chain connects TRBV20-1 to TRBJ2-7; TRBD1 agrees at 11 bases. Germline assignment: CDR1 DFQATT and CDR2 SNEGSKA (reference sequence). The CDR3 extends over 15 amino acids. V lost 0 bases to trimming and J lost 7 bases; unmatched junction nucleotides: 8. CDR3 DNA: TGCAGTGCTAGAGATCCGGGACAGGGGGTAGGGGAGCAGTACTTC. This translates into CSARDPGQGVGEQYF.

This clonotype was found a few times. V gene TRBV15 combines with J gene TRBJ1-3; D is uncertain. V shed 1 base and J shed 1 base, with 11 bases lying between them. Germline CDR1 and CDR2: LNHNV and YYDKDF (reference sequence). The CDR3 is 16 amino acids. CDR3 DNA sequence: TGTGCCACCAGCAGAGCGGGAATTTTGTCTGGAAACACCATATATTTT. Its protein is CATSRAGILSGNTIYF.